The T cell receptor (beta chain) described here comes from a study of blood T cell repertoires in COVID-19. Libraries were prepared by immunoSEQ multiplex PCR; TCRdb keeps only in-frame clonotypes and omits some of them. The sample contains just under 90,000 clones, 72% of which appear only once. Trimming pared 6 bases from V and 3 bases from J, leaving 9 bases between. The length of the CDR3 is 13 residues. From germline, CDR1 is LNHDA and CDR2 SQIVND (reference sequence). This receptor was taken from a woman older than 75 with acute or convalescent COVID-19. The sequencing sample was made of peripheral blood. The rearrangement links TRBV19 to TRBJ2-1; D gene ambiguous. The CDR3 nucleotides read TGTGCCAGTAGGAAAATCAGCTACAATGAGCAGTTCTTC. This translates into CASRKISYNEQFF.